This TCR beta chain was obtained from a study of control samples from healthy donors and cancer patients. Assay: immunoSEQ multiplex PCR; the TCRdb copy retains only in-frame clones and omits some. Here the sample spans 390,000 or so clones, 90% being singletons. The CDR3 extends over 14 amino acids. Trimming left V 3 bases short and J 3 bases short, with 9 bases between. Germline CDR1 reads MNHEY; CDR2 reads SMNVEV (reference sequence). The chain combines TRBV27 with TRBJ1-5; D is possibly TRBD1 (5 bases). This TCR was recovered from a man aged 35 to 55 with head and neck cancer. Sequencing used PBMCs. CDR3 nucleotide sequence: TGTGCCAGCAGTTTCGGGGGGATCAATCAGCCCCAGCATTTT. Encoded protein: CASSFGGINQPQHF.